Presented here are 6 T cell receptor beta chains from one specimen sequenced in a study of OX40 agonist ivuxolimab in advanced cancers. Sequenced by immunoSEQ multiplex PCR; TCRdb stores in-frame clones only, minus some. The sample gives 50,000 or so clones, 84% of which show up once; 4.6% is in the top ten. This material consisted of CD4+ or CD8+ T cells sorted from blood, taken in a trial of the OX40 agonist ivuxolimab. These receptors all come from an adult with an advanced solid tumor such as melanoma, head and neck, liver or kidney cancer.

This chain links TRBV11-2 with TRBJ2-7, with D tentatively TRBD1 or TRBD2 (5 bases each). Germline CDR1 and CDR2: SGHAT and FQNNGV. V lost 1 base to trimming and J lost 7 bases, with 17 bases between them. The CDR3 extends over 15 amino acids. As DNA, the CDR3 is TGTGCCAGCAGCTTAGGGGGGACGAGGGTTGGGGAGCAGTACTTC. Encoded protein: CASSLGGTRVGEQYF.

The chain is built from TRBV6-1 and TRBJ1-1, with 11 bases lining up with TRBD1. Losses at the gene ends were 1 base for V and 9 bases for J; bases not matched to a gene: 7. The CDR3 runs 15 residues. From germline, CDR1 is MNHNS and CDR2 SASEGT. In DNA, the CDR3 is TGTGCCAGCAGTGAAGTTCGGACAGGGGGCTCTCAAGCTTTCTTT. Encoded protein: CASSEVRTGGSQAFF.

V usage is TRBV28 and J usage is TRBJ2-7; perhaps TRBD2 as D (5 bases). This CDR3 spans 12 amino acids. In germline, CDR1 is MDHEN, CDR2 SYDVKM. V was pared by 10 bases and J by 3 bases, with 13 bases between. Here the CDR3 DNA reads TGTGCCACCCGACCGGCGGGCTACGAGCAGTACTTC. It yields the protein CATRPAGYEQYF.

This clone was seen once. The chain has TRBV25-1 and TRBJ2-6; tentative D call: TRBD1 (6 bases). The CDR3 length is 18 residues. Germline assignment: CDR1 MGHDK and CDR2 SYGVNS. Between the trimmed V and J ends, which lost 0 bases and 0 bases, there was a span of 12 bases. In nucleotides, the CDR3 is TGTGCCAGCAGTGAATACCGCAGGGGCCCCTCTGGGGCCAACGTCCTGACTTTC. Its protein product is CASSEYRRGPSGANVLTF.

This sequence joins TRBV4-1 and TRBJ1-2, with D unresolved. The V end was cut by 0 bases, the J end by 4 bases, with 6 bases between. The CDR3 totals 13 residues. CDR1 is MGHRA, CDR2 YSYEKL, per germline. The CDR3: CASSQETSYGYTF. The CDR3 nucleotides read TGCGCCAGCAGCCAAGAGACCAGCTATGGCTACACCTTC.

This clone is medium-sized within its sample. The rearrangement links TRBV29-1 to TRBJ1-2, with TRBD1 identical over 10 bases. J gave up 6 bases and V 6 bases, and 13 bases lay outside the gene matches. This CDR3 is 15 amino acids long. CDR1 is SQVTM, CDR2 ANQGSEA, per germline. CDR3 in DNA: TGCAGCGTCGACCGGACGGGGACAGGGGTGGATGGCTACACCTTC. Translated: CSVDRTGTGVDGYTF.